This T cell receptor (beta chain) originates from a study of CD8 T cell repertoires and HIV-1 epitope variants. Study in general: 1M T cells were kept uncultured as a baseline.

This clone was found a few times. Its antigen is unidentified. Assay: immunoSEQ multiplex PCR; the TCRdb copy retains only in-frame clones and omits some. The sample has approximately 5,600 clones, approximately 61% seen once. Input material: cultured CD8+ T cells derived from PBMCs. The TCR comes from a male donor with HIV.

CDR3 sequence reads: CASSLGQYLREQYF. The CDR3 DNA reads as TGTGCCAGCAGCTTGGGACAGTACCTTCGTGAGCAGTACTTC. The chain has TRBV7-9 and TRBJ2-7; 7 bases line up with TRBD1. The length of the CDR3 is 14 residues. V trimming: 3 bases; J trimming: 7 bases; junction bases outside the gene matches: 9. Germline CDR1 SEHNR, CDR2 FQNEAQ (reference sequence).